This passage covers 30 T cell receptor beta chains from one sample sequenced in a study of T cell responses to AZD1222 COVID-19 vaccine. The repertoire was sequenced with immunoSEQ multiplex PCR; TCRdb's copy has only in-frame clones and lacks some. Of more than 150,000 clones in the sample, approximately 90% were seen once. The sequences come from peripheral blood, collected on day 0 of AZD1222 vaccination. Receptors originate from an adult in good health.

This chain joins TRBV25-1 and TRBJ1-2; 8 nucleotides match TRBD1. Germline V gene lookup returns CDR1 MGHDK and CDR2 SYGVNS. The CDR3 extends over 14 amino acids. The J segment lost 7 bases and the V segment lost 6 bases, leaving 10 bases of the junction unmatched. This chain's CDR3 is CASSHGTGISGYTF. The CDR3 region has the DNA TGTGCCAGCAGCCATGGGACAGGTATAAGTGGCTACACCTTC.

Details on this clone: Distinct nucleotide sequences in the sample also encode this CDR3. The J gene is TRBJ2-5, the V gene TRBV9; 10 nucleotides line up with TRBD2. J was trimmed by 4 bases and V by 4 bases; bases with no gene match: 4. Germline CDR1 reads SGDLS; CDR2 reads YYNGEE. The CDR3 is made up of 14 amino acids. CDR3 nucleotides: TGTGCCAGCAGCAGCGGGGGGGCAGGAGAGACCCAGTACTTC. The encoded protein is CASSSGGAGETQYF.

This chain uses TRBV25-1 with TRBJ1-2; D possibly corresponds to TRBD1 (5 bases). Germline CDR1 is MGHDK and CDR2 is SYGVNS. The CDR3 is 14 residues long. V was shortened by 7 bases and J by 4 bases, with 16 bases between the two germline ends. The CDR3 is CASTPGGFTYGYTF. The CDR3, as DNA: TGTGCCAGCACCCCGGGGGGGTTTACCTATGGCTACACCTTC.

This clone has just one count. The chain couples TRBV27 to TRBJ1-2; D ambiguous. The V gene's germline CDR1 is MNHEY and CDR2 SMNVEV (reference sequence). This CDR3 has 14 residues. V was trimmed by 6 bases and J by 8 bases, leaving 19 bases between them. The CDR3 DNA reads as TGTGCCAGCAGGCTATCTGGTCAGCCCGCCGGCTACACCTTC. Protein product: CASRLSGQPAGYTF.

V usage is TRBV11-3 and J usage is TRBJ2-1, with 7 bases fitting TRBD2. J lost 5 bases, V lost 4 bases, and 11 bases had no gene match. Germline CDR1 and CDR2: SGHNT and YENEEA. CDR3 length: 16 residues. Here the CDR3 DNA reads TGTGCCAGCAGCTCAACCGGGACTACCAAACACAATGAGCAGTTCTTC. Its translation is CASSSTGTTKHNEQFF.

The rearrangement links TRBV27 to TRBJ2-7; 8 bases fit TRBD1. V was pared by 5 bases and J by 3 bases, with 9 bases of the junction left unmatched. The CDR3 consists of 15 residues. Germline CDR1 is MNHEY and CDR2 is SMNVEV (reference sequence). CDR3 protein: CASSLIRTGHYEQYF. The CDR3 DNA follows: TGTGCCAGCAGTCTCATTCGGACAGGGCACTACGAGCAGTACTTC.

Remarks on this clone: The junction and the germline gene differ at one end; a read error may be behind it. The chain combines TRBV7-7 with TRBJ2-7, with 7 bases aligning to TRBD2. The CDR3 is made up of 16 amino acids. In germline, CDR1 is SSHAT, CDR2 FNYEAQ (reference sequence). CDR3 region: CASSLSLAAGVAEQYF. The CDR3 nucleotides read TGTGCTAGCAGCTTATCTTTGGCGGCGGGGGTGGCCGAGCAGTACTTC.

V usage is TRBV9 and J usage is TRBJ2-6, with a possible D match to TRBD2 (5 bases). Trimming pared 3 bases from V and 5 bases from J, leaving 15 bases between. CDR3 length: 16 amino acids. CDR1 SGDLS and CDR2 YYNGEE come from the germline V gene. CDR3 nucleotides: TGTGCCAGCAGCGACCTGACGGAGGCTCGGGCCAACGTCCTGACTTTC. Translated, it gives CASSDLTEARANVLTF.

The chain uses TRBV9 and TRBJ1-5, with 8 bases matching TRBD1. The V gene end was trimmed by 6 bases and the J gene end by 7 bases; junction bases not matched to a gene: 15. The V gene's germline CDR1 is SGDLS and CDR2 YYNGEE. CDR3 length: 16 residues. The CDR3 here is CASNPRRRTGRQPQHF. CDR3 coding DNA: TGTGCCAGCAACCCTAGAAGGAGGACAGGGAGGCAGCCCCAGCATTTT. Filled out from reference TRBV9 and TRBJ1-5, the complete variable domain reads DSGVTQTPKHLITATGQRVTLRCSPRSGDLSVYWYQQSLDQGLQFLIQYYNGEERAKGNILERFSAQQFPDLHSELNLSSLELGDSALYFCASNPRRRTGRQPQHFGDGTRLSIL.

The chain uses TRBV7-9 and TRBJ2-7, with D unresolved. V was pared by 0 bases and J by 0 bases, with 9 bases between. The CDR3 has 15 residues. Germline V gene lookup returns CDR1 SEHNR and CDR2 FQNEAQ (reference sequence). This chain's CDR3 is CASSLADLSSYEQYF. DNA of the CDR3: TGTGCCAGCAGCTTAGCTGACTTGAGCTCCTACGAGCAGTACTTC.

The CDR3 nucleotides read TGTGCCAGCAGCCGTAGCGGGGGGGCTAACTCCTACAATGAGCAGTTCTTC. Amino acid sequence: CASSRSGGANSYNEQFF. This sequence joins TRBV3-1 (or the pseudogene TRBV3-2) and TRBJ2-1; 11 bases are shared with TRBD2. The germline CDR1 and CDR2 sequences are LGHDT and YNNKEL (reference sequence). The V and J ends lost 4 bases and 0 bases, in that order; junction bases with no gene match: 5. There are 17 residues in the CDR3.

The chain links TRBV25-1 to TRBJ1-2, with D tentatively TRBD1 (6 bases). The CDR3 is made up of 15 amino acids. V shed 4 bases and J shed 3 bases, with 15 bases lying between them. Germline V lookup: CDR1 MGHDK, CDR2 SYGVNS. The CDR3 coding sequence is TGTGCCAGCAGTGCCCTTGGGGGCAGGCACTATGGCTACACCTTC. Protein: CASSALGGRHYGYTF.

This chain uses TRBV25-1 with TRBJ2-1, with 8 bases identical to TRBD1. This CDR3 is 14 amino acids long. Germline lookup yields CDR1 MGHDK and CDR2 SYGVNS. After removal of 6 bases from V and 4 bases from J, the junction contained 5 bases not matched to a gene. The CDR3 is CASRTDRDYNEQFF. The CDR3 DNA sequence: TGTGCCAGCAGAACGGACAGGGATTACAATGAGCAGTTCTTC.

The rearrangement joins TRBV5-1 to TRBJ1-5; possible D gene TRBD1, 5 bases. V was shortened by 0 bases and J by 4 bases, with 11 bases between the two germline ends. Germline loops: CDR1 SGHRS, CDR2 YFSETQ. The CDR3 covers 15 residues. CDR3 sequence: CASSLVGGRNQPQHF. The DNA for the CDR3 is TGCGCCAGCAGCTTGGTGGGGGGACGGAATCAGCCCCAGCATTTT.

The chain is built from TRBV4-3 and TRBJ2-7; 8 bases agree with TRBD1. V gave up 1 base and J gave up 2 bases; unmatched junction bases: 7. CDR3 length: 16 amino acids. Per germline, CDR1 LGHNA and CDR2 YSLEER. CDR3 region: CASSQALGDRTYEQYF. In nucleotides, the CDR3 is TGCGCCAGCAGCCAAGCGTTAGGGGACAGGACCTACGAGCAGTACTTC.

The chain has TRBV3-1 (or the pseudogene TRBV3-2) and TRBJ1-3, with D perhaps TRBD1 (5 bases). This CDR3 has 15 amino acids. Germline CDR1 LGHDT, CDR2 YNNKEL (reference sequence). V lost 4 bases and J lost 0, with 10 bases in between. The CDR3 reads CASSLRGASGNTIYF. CDR3 sequence (DNA): TGTGCCAGCAGCCTAAGGGGTGCCTCTGGAAACACCATATATTTT.

CDR3 in DNA: TGTGCCAGCAGTTTATTGGATTCACCCCTCCACTTT. Protein sequence: CASSLLDSPLHF. The rearrangement joins TRBV28 to TRBJ1-6; D gene ambiguous. Trimming pared 1 base from V and 8 bases from J, leaving 3 bases between. The CDR3 extends over 12 amino acids. The V gene's germline CDR1 is MDHEN and CDR2 SYDVKM.

The chain has TRBV5-4 and TRBJ1-1; a possible D gene is TRBD1 (6 bases). The germline V and J ends were trimmed by 0 bases and 0 bases, with 12 bases remaining between them. CDR1 is SGHNT and CDR2 is YYREEE in the germline V gene (reference sequence). The CDR3 is 16 residues long. The CDR3 DNA follows: TGTGCCAGCAGCTTGGGGATGACAGGCGTGAACACTGAAGCTTTCTTT. This encodes CASSLGMTGVNTEAFF.

V gene TRBV7-3 combines with J gene TRBJ1-4; no definite D call. The CDR3 consists of 19 residues. Germline-derived CDR1 and CDR2 are SGHTA and FQGTGA. V dropped 1 base and J dropped 4 bases, with 22 bases sitting between them. The CDR3 nucleotides are TGTGCCAGCAGCTTAATTCTCCACAAGACGAGGTATTTTAATGAAAAACTGTTTTTT. Amino acid sequence: CASSLILHKTRYFNEKLFF.

V and J are TRBV7-3 and TRBJ1-1, with 8 bases lining up with TRBD1. This CDR3 region has 13 residues. The V gene's germline CDR1 is SGHTA and CDR2 FQGTGA. V shed 7 bases, J shed 5 bases, and the junction held 6 bases outside the gene matches. The CDR3 DNA reads as TGTGCCAGCACCCCAGGGGGCGTGACTGAAGCTTTCTTT. Encoded protein: CASTPGGVTEAFF.

This sequence joins TRBV7-6 and TRBJ2-2; D might be TRBD2 (6 bases). CDR3 length equals 18 residues. Germline loops: CDR1 SGHVS, CDR2 FNYEAQ. V was trimmed by 0 bases and J by 5 bases, leaving 19 bases between them. The CDR3 DNA reads as TGTGCCAGCAGCTTAGCTCCGGGGGACTTGTCGGGAACCGGGGAGCTGTTTTTT. This encodes CASSLAPGDLSGTGELFF.

This chain links TRBV27 with TRBJ2-6; possibly TRBD1 for D (6 bases). V was pared by 6 bases and J by 3 bases, with 9 bases between. Germline lookup yields CDR1 MNHEY and CDR2 SMNVEV (reference sequence). This CDR3 has 14 residues. CDR3 loop: CASSHRVGANVLTF. The CDR3 region has the DNA TGTGCCAGCAGCCACAGGGTTGGGGCCAACGTCCTGACTTTC.

The rearrangement uses TRBV5-1 and TRBJ1-1; no reliable D call. CDR3 size: 16 residues. The V end was cut by 0 bases, the J end by 2 bases, with 14 bases between. Germline lookup yields CDR1 SGHRS and CDR2 YFSETQ. In DNA, the CDR3 is TGCGCCAGCAGCTTGGTGCAGAGCGCCTCCAACACTGAAGCTTTCTTT. Translated: CASSLVQSASNTEAFF.

This sequence joins TRBV19 and TRBJ2-1; D uncertain. V was pared by 7 bases and J by 2 bases, with 15 bases between. The CDR3 has 15 residues. CDR1 is LNHDA and CDR2 is SQIVND in the germline V gene (reference sequence). In nucleotides, the CDR3 is TGTGCCAGTATGAGTCGCGGAGCTACCTACAATGAGCAGTTCTTC. Amino acid sequence: CASMSRGATYNEQFF. The whole variable domain, remainder taken from reference TRBV19 and TRBJ2-1, is DGGITQSPKYLFRKEGQNVTLSCEQNLNHDAMYWYRQDPGQGLRLIYYSQIVNDFQKGDIAEGYSVSREKKESFPLTVTSAQKNPTAFYLCASMSRGATYNEQFFGPGTRLTVL.

The rearrangement joins TRBV5-1 to TRBJ1-4; D gene ambiguous. Trimming left V 0 bases short and J 7 bases short, with 10 bases between. CDR3 length: 14 residues. The V gene's germline CDR1 is SGHRS and CDR2 YFSETQ. The CDR3 loop is CASSLGDAAEKLFF. The DNA of the CDR3 is TGCGCCAGCAGCTTGGGGGATGCGGCTGAAAAACTGTTTTTT. Looking up the rest from reference TRBV5-1 and TRBJ1-4 gives the full variable domain: KAGVTQTPRYLIKTRGQQVTLSCSPISGHRSVSWYQQTPGQGLQFLFEYFSETQRNKGNFPGRFSGRQFSNSRSEMNVSTLELGDSALYLCASSLGDAAEKLFFGSGTQLSVL.

This clone has only one observation. The chain recombines TRBV7-2 with TRBJ2-7; D is perhaps TRBD1 or TRBD2 (6 bases each). Germline CDR1 and CDR2: SGHTA and FQGNSA. The V end was cut by 1 base, the J end by 3 bases, with 19 bases between. The CDR3 consists of 17 residues. CDR3 nucleotides: TGTGCCAGCAGCTTAGGCGCCGGGGGCGTGGGCCTCTACGAGCAGTACTTC. It encodes CASSLGAGGVGLYEQYF.

The chain employs TRBV15 and TRBJ1-1; D is ambiguous. Trimming took off 0 bases at V and 6 bases at J, with 11 bases between the two ends. Germline CDR1 and CDR2: LNHNV and YYDKDF (reference sequence). The CDR3 spans 14 residues. In DNA, the CDR3 is TGTGCCACCAGCAGAGATCCTAGCCTCCCTGAAGCTTTCTTT. Translating it yields CATSRDPSLPEAFF. The full variable domain, with the rest looked up from reference TRBV15 and TRBJ1-1, is DAMVIQNPRYQVTQFGKPVTLSCSQTLNHNVMYWYQQKSSQAPKLLFHYYDKDFNNEADTPDNFQSRRPNTSFCFLDIRSPGLGDTAMYLCATSRDPSLPEAFFGQGTRLTVV.

V is TRBV13 and J is TRBJ1-2; a weak D match, TRBD1 (5 bases). CDR1 is PRHDT and CDR2 is FYEKMQ in the germline V gene (reference sequence). V shed 5 bases and J shed 5 bases, with 24 bases lying between them. The CDR3 is 17 amino acids. The CDR3 nucleotides read TGTGCCAGCAGCCTTTCGTCGGGGCCGAGGCTTGGGTATGGCTACACCTTC. It codes for CASSLSSGPRLGYGYTF.

The chain has TRBV6-4 and TRBJ2-2; 7 bases map to TRBD2. CDR1 and CDR2 (germline): MRHNA, SNTAGT. The CDR3 consists of 17 residues. Unmatched junction bases numbered 11, after V lost 5 bases and J lost 2 bases. The CDR3 is CASSPRGLVTNTGELFF. CDR3 bases: TGTGCCAGCAGTCCCCGTGGACTAGTGACAAACACCGGGGAGCTGTTTTTT.

Here the CDR3 DNA reads TGTGCCAGCAGTATTACAGGGTTATCCCGAAACACTGAAGCTTTCTTT. Translation: CASSITGLSRNTEAFF. V usage is TRBV27 and J usage is TRBJ1-1; D perhaps matches TRBD1 (6 bases). Germline V gives CDR1 MNHEY, CDR2 SMNVEV (reference sequence). The V end lost 5 bases, the J end lost 2 bases, and 18 bases lay between the germline ends. This CDR3 comprises 16 residues.